A single sample is the source of the 26 T cell receptor beta chains below, sequenced in a study of blood T cell repertoires in COVID-19. Using immunoSEQ multiplex PCR, the repertoire was profiled, and TCRdb retains in-frame clones only, with some absent. The table records 250,000 to 300,000 clones, about 88% of them present only once. Sequenced sample: PBMCs or T cells enriched from blood (not recorded which). All receptors come from a man aged 25-45 years with acute COVID-19.

This clone has a handful of counts. The chain uses TRBV6-5 and TRBJ1-4; the D is unclear. Germline CDR1 MNHEY, CDR2 SVGAGI. The CDR3 contains 13 residues. The V and J ends lost 4 bases and 8 bases respectively, with 11 bases between them. The CDR3 coding sequence is TGTGCCAGCAGTTTCGGGTTGAGGGAAAAACTGTTTTTT. Amino acid sequence: CASSFGLREKLFF.

The chain has TRBV20-1 and TRBJ2-7; D is perhaps TRBD2 (6 bases). The V gene lost 3 bases and the J gene lost 3 bases, with 12 bases spanning the gap. The CDR3 totals 13 residues. Germline values: CDR1 DFQATT, CDR2 SNEGSKA (reference sequence). The CDR3 coding sequence is TGCAGTGCTAGTCGGTCGCGGGACTACGAGCAGTACGTC. Translating gives CSASRSRDYEQYV.

J is TRBJ2-2 and V is TRBV6-5, with 7 positions matching TRBD1. Trimming at V came to 7 bases and at J to 1 base, leaving 6 bases not matched to a gene. The germline gives CDR1 MNHEY, CDR2 SVGAGI. The CDR3 spans 15 residues. The CDR3 DNA sequence: TGTGCCAGCACCGAAGGGACAGTGAACACCGGGGAGCTGTTTTTT. Translated, it gives CASTEGTVNTGELFF.

The gene calls are TRBV18 and TRBJ2-1, with a tentative D call TRBD1 (5 bases). V dropped 4 bases and J dropped 6 bases, with 22 bases sitting between them. Germline CDR1 and CDR2: KGHSH and LQKENI. The CDR3 runs to 17 residues. The CDR3 is CASSQLNQGLGGNEQFF. CDR3 DNA sequence: TGTGCCAGCTCACAACTTAACCAGGGTCTCGGTGGCAATGAGCAGTTCTTC.

The chain links TRBV7-3 to TRBJ2-3, with a possible D match to TRBD2 (6 bases). V was shortened by 4 bases and J by 6 bases, with 11 bases between the two germline ends. Germline V gene sequence: CDR1 SGHTA, CDR2 FQGTGA. The CDR3 length is 13 residues. The CDR3 DNA reads as TGTGCCAGCAGCTCACCTGGGAGGGATACGCAGTATTTT. Its protein is CASSSPGRDTQYF.

The rearrangement uses TRBV27 and TRBJ1-3; D is possibly TRBD1 (6 bases). CDR1 and CDR2 from the germline V gene are MNHEY and SMNVEV (reference sequence). The CDR3 contains 13 residues. V was trimmed by 4 bases and J by 4 bases, leaving 8 bases between them. The DNA of the CDR3 is TGTGCCAGCAGTTACGGACAGGGAAACACCATATATTTT. This translates into CASSYGQGNTIYF.

This chain uses TRBV2 with TRBJ2-3; D is perhaps TRBD1 (5 bases). The CDR3 consists of 15 residues. The germline V and J ends were trimmed by 5 bases and 0 bases, with 12 bases remaining between them. Germline lookup yields CDR1 SNHLY and CDR2 FYNNEI. In DNA, the CDR3 is TGTGCCAGCAGTTATCATACAGGTAGCACAGATACGCAGTATTTT. This translates into CASSYHTGSTDTQYF. The complete variable domain, with remaining parts taken from reference TRBV2 and TRBJ2-3, reads EPEVTQTPSHQVTQMGQEVILRCVPISNHLYFYWYRQILGQKVEFLVSFYNNEISEKSEIFDDQFSVERPDGSNFTLKIRSTKLEDSAMYFCASSYHTGSTDTQYFGPGTRLTVL.

In its sample, this clone was seen once. The CDR3 DNA sequence: TGTGCCAGTACCCTGGGGGGTGGCTACACCTTC. Translating gives CASTLGGGYTF. This chain joins TRBV19 and TRBJ1-2; D might be TRBD1 (5 bases). Germline loops: CDR1 LNHDA, CDR2 SQIVND (reference sequence). This CDR3 contains 11 residues. V lost 7 bases and J 7 bases, leaving 10 bases between the germline ends.

This chain connects TRBV6-5 to TRBJ1-4; 10 bases fit TRBD1. The CDR3 covers 16 residues. Trimming removed 4 bases from V and 7 bases from J; junction bases left unmatched: 9. Germline V gives CDR1 MNHEY, CDR2 SVGAGI. The CDR3 here is CASSWDRGLFIEKLFF. The DNA for the CDR3 is TGTGCCAGCAGTTGGGACAGGGGACTGTTTATTGAAAAACTGTTTTTT.

This rearrangement joins TRBV7-8 to TRBJ1-2; D remains ambiguous. Germline values: CDR1 SGHVS, CDR2 FQNEAQ. The germline V and J ends were trimmed by 1 base and 0 bases, with 12 bases remaining between them. The CDR3 totals 16 residues. CDR3 residues: CASSLVGRSSNYGYTF. CDR3 DNA sequence: TGTGCCAGCAGCTTAGTTGGTCGGTCCTCTAACTATGGCTACACCTTC. The entire variable domain, with the rest obtained from reference TRBV7-8 and TRBJ1-2, is as follows: GAGVSQSPRYKVAKRGQDVALRCDPISGHVSLFWYQQALGQGPEFLTYFQNEAQLDKSGLPSDRFFAERPEGSVSTLKIQRTQQEDSAVYLCASSLVGRSSNYGYTFGSGTRLTVV.

The chain uses TRBV5-1 and TRBJ2-3, with TRBD2 matching over 10 bases. This CDR3 contains 17 residues. Germline V gene data show CDR1 as SGHRS and CDR2 as YFSETQ. J lost 3 bases, V lost 3 bases, and 10 bases had no gene match. CDR3 loop: CASSSGRTSGNTDTQYF. The CDR3 DNA follows: TGCGCCAGCAGCTCGGGAAGGACTAGCGGAAATACAGATACGCAGTATTTT.

This clone was seen just once. The CDR3 region is CASSLYRGQGADTQYF. The CDR3 DNA reads TGTGCCAGCAGCTTATACCGGGGACAGGGGGCCGATACGCAGTATTTT. The chain couples TRBV5-4 to TRBJ2-3; 12 positions match TRBD1. Germline V lookup: CDR1 SGHNT, CDR2 YYREEE (reference sequence). V lost 2 bases to trimming and J lost 6 bases; unmatched junction nucleotides: 7. This CDR3 spans 16 amino acids.

The rearrangement links TRBV7-9 to TRBJ1-4, with 7 bases matching TRBD1. V gave up 5 bases and J gave up 3 bases; unmatched junction bases: 9. This CDR3 comprises 16 residues. Looked up from germline, CDR1 is SEHNR and CDR2 is FQNEAQ (reference sequence). CDR3 amino acids: CASSGARGAPNEKLFF. In DNA, the CDR3 is TGTGCCAGCAGCGGGGCCAGGGGGGCGCCTAATGAAAAACTGTTTTTT.

The chain has TRBV7-2 and TRBJ2-1; D ambiguous. V was clipped by 4 bases and J by 0 bases, with 10 bases between them. Per the germline V gene, CDR1 is SGHTA and CDR2 is FQGNSA. The CDR3 runs 15 residues. The CDR3 region is CASSSRFPSYNEQFF. The DNA of the CDR3 is TGTGCCAGCAGCTCGAGATTCCCCTCCTACAATGAGCAGTTCTTC.

V usage is TRBV14 and J usage is TRBJ2-3; D is possibly TRBD1 (5 bases). The germline gives CDR1 SGHDN, CDR2 FVKESK. CDR3 length equals 16 residues. The germline V and J ends were trimmed by 2 bases and 4 bases, with 16 bases remaining between them. CDR3 sequence (DNA): TGTGCCAGCAGCCAACGAGTCCAGCTGGGGCCAGATACGCAGTATTTT. Encoded protein: CASSQRVQLGPDTQYF.

The genes are TRBV24-1 and TRBJ2-2, with D possibly being TRBD1 (5 bases). V gave up 9 bases and J gave up 0 bases, with 16 bases separating them. The CDR3 runs 16 residues. The V gene's germline CDR1 is KGHDR and CDR2 SFDVKD. CDR3 sequence reads: CATAPGFSANTGELFF. Here the CDR3 DNA reads TGTGCCACCGCTCCAGGGTTTTCCGCGAACACCGGGGAGCTGTTTTTT.

The genes are TRBV7-9 and TRBJ2-1; a possible D gene is TRBD1 (5 bases). The CDR3 consists of 15 residues. The V and J ends lost 0 bases and 10 bases respectively, with 16 bases between them. The germline CDR1 and CDR2 sequences are SEHNR and FQNEAQ (reference sequence). CDR3 nucleotide sequence: TGTGCCAGCAGCTTAGCCCTTTCGACAGTAGAGGAGCAGTTCTTC. Translating it yields CASSLALSTVEEQFF.

This clone turned up a few times. The DNA of the CDR3 is TGTGCAAGTCGCTTCCCAGGGACTAGCGGGGGCAATGAGCAGTTCTTC. It yields the protein CASRFPGTSGGNEQFF. J is TRBJ2-1 and V is TRBV12-2; the table's D call, TRBD2, was not checked against the DNA. TRBV12-2 is given as a pseudogene. The CDR3 consists of 16 residues.

The J gene is TRBJ1-1, the V gene TRBV6-5, with D maybe TRBD1 (5 bases). The CDR3 is 16 residues long. The germline V gene encodes CDR1 MNHEY and CDR2 SVGAGI. V lost 1 base and J 1 base, leaving 13 bases between the germline ends. For the CDR3, the DNA is TGTGCCAGCAGTTACTGGGGGGACGGAGAGAACACTGAAGCTTTCTTT. Translating gives CASSYWGDGENTEAFF.

This rearrangement joins TRBV18 to TRBJ1-5; D is unresolved. The CDR3 is made up of 14 amino acids. Germline loops: CDR1 KGHSH, CDR2 LQKENI. V lost 2 bases to trimming and J lost 9 bases, with 14 bases between them. CDR3 DNA: TGTGCCAGCTCACCAGGGCCCCGTGTTTGGCCCCAGCATTTT. Protein: CASSPGPRVWPQHF.

The V call is TRBV19, the J call TRBJ2-5; D not resolved. The germline gives CDR1 LNHDA, CDR2 SQIVND (reference sequence). The V end was cut by 2 bases, the J end by 7 bases, with 14 bases between. The CDR3 is made up of 14 amino acids. CDR3: CASSIPGTSLTQYF. The CDR3 DNA sequence: TGTGCCAGTAGTATACCAGGCACCTCTTTGACCCAGTACTTC.

This chain links TRBV28 with TRBJ1-6; D is unclear. V dropped 6 bases and J dropped 10 bases, with 22 bases sitting between them. The CDR3 covers 16 residues. CDR1 is MDHEN, CDR2 SYDVKM, per germline. CDR3 bases: TGTGCCAGCAGCGCGGGTACGGTGAGTGTCATCTCACCCCTCCACTTT. This sequence encodes CASSAGTVSVISPLHF.

This chain joins TRBV24-1 and TRBJ1-2; 7 bases map to TRBD1. The CDR3 covers 13 residues. Germline assignment: CDR1 KGHDR and CDR2 SFDVKD. V dropped 8 bases and J dropped 7; count of bases not matched to a gene: 9. The CDR3 sequence: CATNPTGSSGYTF. The CDR3 coding sequence is TGTGCCACCAACCCGACAGGGAGTAGTGGCTACACCTTC.

This clone was counted once. The chain carries TRBV7-6 and TRBJ1-5; D remains ambiguous. The CDR3 sequence is 13 residues long. Germline V lookup: CDR1 SGHVS, CDR2 FNYEAQ. Trimming cost V 5 bases and J 7 bases, with 12 bases left between them. In nucleotides, the CDR3 is TGTGCCAGCAGCCTTGGAGGGTGGCAGCCCCAGCATTTT. Protein: CASSLGGWQPQHF. Based on the CDR3 plus reference TRBV7-6 and TRBJ1-5, the full variable domain is GAGVSQSPRYKVTKRGQDVALRCDPISGHVSLYWYRQALGQGPEFLTYFNYEAQQDKSGLPNDRFSAERPEGSISTLTIQRTEQRDSAMYRCASSLGGWQPQHFGDGTRLSIL.

This clone occurred once. The chain joins TRBV9 to TRBJ1-6, with D possibly being TRBD1 (5 bases). Germline V CDR1 and CDR2: SGDLS, YYNGEE. V shed 1 base and J shed 9 bases, with 14 bases lying between them. The CDR3 is 15 residues long. Here the CDR3 reads CASSVTQGRGSPLHF. CDR3 DNA sequence: TGTGCCAGCAGCGTAACCCAAGGGAGGGGTTCACCCCTCCACTTT.

V gene TRBV9 combines with J gene TRBJ1-2; D is possibly TRBD1 (5 bases). Germline V lookup: CDR1 SGDLS, CDR2 YYNGEE. This CDR3 has 16 residues. The V and J ends lost 3 bases and 0 bases respectively, with 15 bases between them. CDR3 nucleotide sequence: TGTGCCAGCAGCGGCCGGTTGGAGGGGACTAACTATGGCTACACCTTC. This translates into CASSGRLEGTNYGYTF.